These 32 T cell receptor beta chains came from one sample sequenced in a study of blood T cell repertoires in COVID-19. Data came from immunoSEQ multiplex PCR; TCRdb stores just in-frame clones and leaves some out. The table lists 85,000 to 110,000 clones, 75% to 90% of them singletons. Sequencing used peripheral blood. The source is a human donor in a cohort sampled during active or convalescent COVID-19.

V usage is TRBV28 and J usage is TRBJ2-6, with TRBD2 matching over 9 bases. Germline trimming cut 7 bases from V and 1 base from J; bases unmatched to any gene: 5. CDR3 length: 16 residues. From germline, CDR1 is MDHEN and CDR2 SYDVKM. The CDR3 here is CASKGTSISGANVLTF. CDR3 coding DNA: TGTGCCAGCAAAGGGACTAGCATTTCTGGGGCCAACGTCCTGACTTTC.

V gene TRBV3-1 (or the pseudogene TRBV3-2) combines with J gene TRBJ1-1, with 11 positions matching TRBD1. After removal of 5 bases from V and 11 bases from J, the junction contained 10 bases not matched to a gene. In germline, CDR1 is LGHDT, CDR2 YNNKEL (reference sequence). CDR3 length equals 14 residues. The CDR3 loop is CASSARDRGLQAFF. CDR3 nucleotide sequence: TGTGCCAGCAGCGCCCGGGACAGGGGGTTGCAGGCTTTCTTT.

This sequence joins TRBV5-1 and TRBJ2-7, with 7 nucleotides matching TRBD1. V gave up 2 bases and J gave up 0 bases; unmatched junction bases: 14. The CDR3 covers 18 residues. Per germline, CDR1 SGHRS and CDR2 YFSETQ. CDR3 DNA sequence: TGCGCCAGCAGCTTTCTATCGTCCGGGCCAGGGGGCTCCTACGAGCAGTACTTC. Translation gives CASSFLSSGPGGSYEQYF.

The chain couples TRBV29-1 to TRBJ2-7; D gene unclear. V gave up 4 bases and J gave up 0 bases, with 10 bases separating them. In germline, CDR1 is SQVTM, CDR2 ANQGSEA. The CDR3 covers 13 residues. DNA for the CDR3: TGCAGCGTTGGCAGGTCGGCCTCCTACGAGCAGTACTTC. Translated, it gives CSVGRSASYEQYF.

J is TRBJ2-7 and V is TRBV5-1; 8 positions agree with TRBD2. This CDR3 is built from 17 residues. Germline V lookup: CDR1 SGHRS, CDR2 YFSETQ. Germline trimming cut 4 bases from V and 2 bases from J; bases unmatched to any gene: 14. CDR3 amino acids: CASSRSGGGRAAYEQYF. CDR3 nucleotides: TGCGCCAGCAGCCGCTCCGGGGGGGGCAGGGCGGCCTACGAGCAGTACTTC.

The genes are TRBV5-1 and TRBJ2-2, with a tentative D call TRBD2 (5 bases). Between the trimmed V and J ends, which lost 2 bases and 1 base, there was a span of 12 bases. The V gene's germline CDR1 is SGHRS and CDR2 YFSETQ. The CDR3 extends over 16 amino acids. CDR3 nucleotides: TGCGCCAGCAGCTTTCGGAGAGGGTTGAACACCGGGGAGCTGTTTTTT. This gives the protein CASSFRRGLNTGELFF. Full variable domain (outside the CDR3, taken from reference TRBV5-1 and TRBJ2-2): KAGVTQTPRYLIKTRGQQVTLSCSPISGHRSVSWYQQTPGQGLQFLFEYFSETQRNKGNFPGRFSGRQFSNSRSEMNVSTLELGDSALYLCASSFRRGLNTGELFFGEGSRLTVL.

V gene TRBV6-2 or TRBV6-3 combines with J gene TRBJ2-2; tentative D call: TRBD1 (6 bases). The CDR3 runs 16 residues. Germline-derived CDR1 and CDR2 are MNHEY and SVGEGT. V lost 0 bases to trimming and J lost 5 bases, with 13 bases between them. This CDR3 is CASSYSSQGKTGELFF. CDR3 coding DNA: TGTGCCAGCAGTTACTCGAGCCAGGGGAAGACCGGGGAGCTGTTTTTT.

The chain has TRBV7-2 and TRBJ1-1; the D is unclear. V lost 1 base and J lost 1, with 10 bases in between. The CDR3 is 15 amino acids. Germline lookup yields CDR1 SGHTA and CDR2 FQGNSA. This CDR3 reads CASSLGQVGNTEAFF. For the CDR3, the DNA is TGTGCCAGCAGCTTAGGCCAGGTGGGGAACACTGAAGCTTTCTTT.

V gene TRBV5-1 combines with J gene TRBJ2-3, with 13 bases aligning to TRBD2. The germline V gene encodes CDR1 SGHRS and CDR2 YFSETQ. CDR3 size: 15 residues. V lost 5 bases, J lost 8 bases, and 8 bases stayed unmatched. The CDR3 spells CASRIGTSGEGTQYF. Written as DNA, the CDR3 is TGCGCCAGCAGAATCGGGACTAGCGGGGAAGGTACGCAGTATTTT.

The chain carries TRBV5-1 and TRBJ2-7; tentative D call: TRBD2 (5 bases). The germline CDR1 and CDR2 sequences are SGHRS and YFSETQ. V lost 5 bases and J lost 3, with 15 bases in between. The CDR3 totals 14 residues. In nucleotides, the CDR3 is TGCGCCAGCAGTCATGGCGGGCCAGGCTACGAGCAGTACTTC. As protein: CASSHGGPGYEQYF. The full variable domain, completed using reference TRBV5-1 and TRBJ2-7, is KAGVTQTPRYLIKTRGQQVTLSCSPISGHRSVSWYQQTPGQGLQFLFEYFSETQRNKGNFPGRFSGRQFSNSRSEMNVSTLELGDSALYLCASSHGGPGYEQYFGPGTRLTVT.

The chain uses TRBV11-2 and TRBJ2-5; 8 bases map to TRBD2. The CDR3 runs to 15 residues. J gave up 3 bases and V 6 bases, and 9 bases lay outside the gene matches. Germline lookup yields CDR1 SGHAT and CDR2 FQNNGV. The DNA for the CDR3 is TGTGCCAGCAGAGATTCCGGGACTAGGAAAGAGACCCAGTACTTC. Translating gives CASRDSGTRKETQYF.

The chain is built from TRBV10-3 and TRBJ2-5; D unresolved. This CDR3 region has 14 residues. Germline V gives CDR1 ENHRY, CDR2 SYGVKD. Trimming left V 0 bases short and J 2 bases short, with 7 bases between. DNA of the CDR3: TGTGCCATCAGTGAGTCTGGCAGTCAAGAGACCCAGTACTTC. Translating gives CAISESGSQETQYF.

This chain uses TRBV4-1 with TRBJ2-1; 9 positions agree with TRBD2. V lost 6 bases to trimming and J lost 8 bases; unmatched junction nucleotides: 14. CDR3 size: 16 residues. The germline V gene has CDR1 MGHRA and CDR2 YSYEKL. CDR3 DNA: TGCGCCAGCAGGCCCAAACTAGCGGGCCCGGCACATGAGCAGTTCTTC. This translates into CASRPKLAGPAHEQFF.

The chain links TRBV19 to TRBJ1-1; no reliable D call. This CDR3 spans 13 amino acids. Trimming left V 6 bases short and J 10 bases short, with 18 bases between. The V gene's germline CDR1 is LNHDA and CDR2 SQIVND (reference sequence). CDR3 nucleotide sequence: TGTGCCAGTAGCCCTACCGGTGTAAAAAGAGCTTTCTTT. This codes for CASSPTGVKRAFF.

CDR3 DNA: TGTGCCAGCAGCTTAGGTGAGGGGACCCAGTACTTC. This codes for CASSLGEGTQYF. This sequence joins TRBV5-4 and TRBJ2-5, with D perhaps matching TRBD2 (5 bases). The length of the CDR3 is 12 residues. Trimming took 2 bases from V and 7 from J, leaving 9 bases between them. Germline V gene lookup returns CDR1 SGHNT and CDR2 YYREEE (reference sequence).

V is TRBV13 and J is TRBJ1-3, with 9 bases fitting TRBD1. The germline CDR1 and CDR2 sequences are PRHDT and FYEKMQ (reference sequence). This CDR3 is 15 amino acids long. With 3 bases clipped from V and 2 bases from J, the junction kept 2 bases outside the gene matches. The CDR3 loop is CASSFWTGAGNTIYF. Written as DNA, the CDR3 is TGTGCCAGCAGCTTTTGGACAGGGGCTGGAAACACCATATATTTT. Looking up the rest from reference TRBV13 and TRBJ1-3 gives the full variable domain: AAGVIQSPRHLIKEKRETATLKCYPIPRHDTVYWYQQGPGQDPQFLISFYEKMQSDKGSIPDRFSAQQFSDYHSELNMSSLELGDSALYFCASSFWTGAGNTIYFGEGSWLTVV.

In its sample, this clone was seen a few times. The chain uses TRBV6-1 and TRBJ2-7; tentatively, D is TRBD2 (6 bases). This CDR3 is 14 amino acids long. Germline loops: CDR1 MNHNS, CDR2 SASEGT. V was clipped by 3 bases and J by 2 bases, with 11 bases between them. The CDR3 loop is CASSDGSWTYEQYF. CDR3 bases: TGTGCCAGCAGTGACGGGAGTTGGACCTACGAGCAGTACTTC.

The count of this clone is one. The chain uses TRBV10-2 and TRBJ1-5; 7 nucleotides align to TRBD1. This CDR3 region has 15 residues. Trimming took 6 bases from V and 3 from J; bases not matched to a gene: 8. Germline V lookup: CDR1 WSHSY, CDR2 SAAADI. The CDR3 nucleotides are TGCGCCAGCAGCTCGACAGGGAACCTCAATCAGCCCCAGCATTTT. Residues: CASSSTGNLNQPQHF.

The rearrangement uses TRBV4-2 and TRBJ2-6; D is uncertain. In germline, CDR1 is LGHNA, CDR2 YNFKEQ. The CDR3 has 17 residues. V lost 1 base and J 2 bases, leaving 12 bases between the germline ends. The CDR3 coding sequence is TGTGCCAGCAGCCAAGGAAACGGTCGAGCTGGGGCCAACGTCCTGACTTTC. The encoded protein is CASSQGNGRAGANVLTF.

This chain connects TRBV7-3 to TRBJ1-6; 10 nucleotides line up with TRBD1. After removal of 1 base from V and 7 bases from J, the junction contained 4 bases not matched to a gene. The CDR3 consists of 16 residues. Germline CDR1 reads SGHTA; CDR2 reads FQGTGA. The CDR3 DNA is TGTGCCAGCAGCTTAAACGGACAGGGGGTGAATTCACCCCTCCACTTT. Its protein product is CASSLNGQGVNSPLHF.

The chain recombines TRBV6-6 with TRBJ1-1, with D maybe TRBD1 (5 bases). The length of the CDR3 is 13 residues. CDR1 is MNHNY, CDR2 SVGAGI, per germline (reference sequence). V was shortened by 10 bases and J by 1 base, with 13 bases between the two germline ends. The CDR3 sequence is CATGEQANTEAFF. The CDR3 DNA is TGTGCCACGGGGGAACAGGCGAACACTGAAGCTTTCTTT.

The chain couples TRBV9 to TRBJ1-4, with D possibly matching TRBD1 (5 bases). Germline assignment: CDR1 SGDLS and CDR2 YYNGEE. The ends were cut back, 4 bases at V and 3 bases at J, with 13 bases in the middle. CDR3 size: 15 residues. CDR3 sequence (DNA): TGTGCCAGCAGCCCGCATGAAGGGGCTAATGAAAAACTGTTTTTT. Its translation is CASSPHEGANEKLFF.

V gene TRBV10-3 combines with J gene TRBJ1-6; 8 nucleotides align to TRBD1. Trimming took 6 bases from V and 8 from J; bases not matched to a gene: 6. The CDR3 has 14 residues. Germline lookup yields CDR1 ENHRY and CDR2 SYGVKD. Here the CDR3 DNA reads TGTGCCATCAGAATGGACAGGGCTGATTCACCCCTCCACTTT. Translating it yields CAIRMDRADSPLHF.

The CDR3 spells CASSSLNRQSNQPQHF. In DNA form, the CDR3 reads TGTGCCAGCTCATCTCTTAATCGACAGAGCAATCAGCCCCAGCATTTT. The chain recombines TRBV18 with TRBJ1-5; tentatively, D is TRBD1 (5 bases). V was trimmed by 5 bases and J by 1 base, leaving 15 bases between them. The CDR3 contains 16 residues. CDR1 and CDR2 (germline): KGHSH, LQKENI.

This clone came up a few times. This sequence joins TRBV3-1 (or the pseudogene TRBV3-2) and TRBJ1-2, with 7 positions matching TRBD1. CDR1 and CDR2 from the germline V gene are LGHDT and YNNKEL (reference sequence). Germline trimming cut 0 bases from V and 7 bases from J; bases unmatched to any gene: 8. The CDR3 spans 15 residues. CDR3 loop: CASSQDRGRGFGYTF. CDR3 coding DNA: TGTGCCAGCAGCCAAGATCGGGGCAGGGGGTTTGGCTACACCTTC.

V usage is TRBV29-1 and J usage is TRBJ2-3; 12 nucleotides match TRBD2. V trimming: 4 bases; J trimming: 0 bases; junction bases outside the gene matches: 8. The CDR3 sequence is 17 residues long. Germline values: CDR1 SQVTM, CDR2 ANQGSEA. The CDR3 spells CSVASSGGAGSTDTQYF. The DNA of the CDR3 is TGCAGCGTTGCGTCTAGCGGGGGGGCCGGCAGCACAGATACGCAGTATTTT.

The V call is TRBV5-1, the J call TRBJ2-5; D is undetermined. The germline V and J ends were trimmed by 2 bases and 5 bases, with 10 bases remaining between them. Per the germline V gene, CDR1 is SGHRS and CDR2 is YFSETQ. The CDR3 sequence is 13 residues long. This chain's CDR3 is CASSFNDGETQYF. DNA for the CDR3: TGCGCCAGCAGCTTTAATGACGGGGAGACCCAGTACTTC.

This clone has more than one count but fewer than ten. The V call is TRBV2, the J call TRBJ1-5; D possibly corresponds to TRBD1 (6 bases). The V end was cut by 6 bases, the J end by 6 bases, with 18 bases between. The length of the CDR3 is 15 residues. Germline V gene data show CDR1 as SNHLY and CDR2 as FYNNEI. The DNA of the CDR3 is TGTGCCAGCAGCCGCGGACAGTACGTAGGTCAGCCCCAGCATTTT. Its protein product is CASSRGQYVGQPQHF.

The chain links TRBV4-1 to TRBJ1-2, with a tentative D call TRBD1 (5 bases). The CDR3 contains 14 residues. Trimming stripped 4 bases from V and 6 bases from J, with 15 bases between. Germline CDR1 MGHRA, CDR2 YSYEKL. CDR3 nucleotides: TGCGCCAGCAGCCCACGACAGCTTTTAAATGGCTACACCTTC. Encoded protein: CASSPRQLLNGYTF.

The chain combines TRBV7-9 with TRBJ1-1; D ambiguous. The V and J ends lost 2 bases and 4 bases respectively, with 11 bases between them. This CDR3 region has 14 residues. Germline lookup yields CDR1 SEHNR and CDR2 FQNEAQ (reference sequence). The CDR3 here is CASSLRGRSTEAFF. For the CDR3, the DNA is TGTGCCAGCAGCTTACGAGGGAGGAGCACTGAAGCTTTCTTT.

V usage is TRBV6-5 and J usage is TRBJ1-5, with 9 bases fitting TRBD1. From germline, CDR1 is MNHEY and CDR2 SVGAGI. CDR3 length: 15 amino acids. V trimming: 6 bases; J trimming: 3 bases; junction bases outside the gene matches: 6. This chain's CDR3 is CASRGGQGHNQPQHF. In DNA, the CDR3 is TGTGCCAGCAGGGGGGGACAGGGACACAATCAGCCCCAGCATTTT.

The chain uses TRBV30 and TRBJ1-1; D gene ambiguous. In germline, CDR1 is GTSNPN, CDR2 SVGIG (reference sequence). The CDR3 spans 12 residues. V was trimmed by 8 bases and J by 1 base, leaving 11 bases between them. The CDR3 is CALGLSNTEAFF. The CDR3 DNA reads TGTGCCCTTGGACTGTCGAACACTGAAGCTTTCTTT.